Below are 22 T cell receptor beta chains sequenced from a single sample in a study of T-cell reconstitution after alpha-beta-depleted transplantation in children. Unique molecular identifiers were incorporated into the prepared TCRbeta library. MiXCR, run by TCRdb on the PCR reads, gives a single entry per CDR3 protein. Of 550,000 to 600,000 distinct CDR3 sequences in the sample, 20% to 25% were seen once. The source was PBMCs, mostly from graft donor cells, collected 360 days after TCRalphabeta/CD19-depleted stem cell transplant. All receptors derive from a boy under three years old who had a stem cell transplant for acute myeloid leukemia, so the T cells may come from the graft donor.

CDR3 nucleotide sequence: TGTGCCAGCCTTAGCGGGGGGGCGGGGAATGAGCAGTTCTTC. Translated: CASLSGGAGNEQFF. The chain has TRBV7-2 and TRBJ2-1, with 11 bases identical to TRBD2. Germline lookup yields CDR1 SGHTA and CDR2 FQGNSA. Germline trimming cut 8 bases from V and 7 bases from J; bases unmatched to any gene: 7. The CDR3 is 14 residues long.

The chain is built from TRBV7-9 and TRBJ1-2; D is ambiguous. CDR3 length: 14 amino acids. The V and J ends lost 6 bases and 4 bases respectively, with 15 bases between them. Germline CDR1 reads SEHNR; CDR2 reads FQNEAQ (reference sequence). The CDR3 DNA follows: TGTGCCAGCAGTCTAGAGGGCGGCCTCTATGGCTACACCTTC. Amino acid sequence: CASSLEGGLYGYTF.

The chain recombines TRBV12-3 or TRBV12-4 with TRBJ1-1; D gene uncertain. With 5 bases removed from V and 6 bases from J, the gap between germline ends came to 13 bases. This CDR3 contains 13 residues. The CDR3 coding sequence is TGTGCCAGCAGTCTAGGTAGGCGGCCTGAAGCTTTCTTT. Its translation is CASSLGRRPEAFF.

The chain employs TRBV20-1 and TRBJ2-5; 14 nucleotides agree with TRBD2. This CDR3 comprises 16 residues. Germline V lookup: CDR1 DFQATT, CDR2 SNEGSKA (reference sequence). V lost 6 bases, J lost 1 base, and 7 bases stayed unmatched. The CDR3 DNA sequence: TGCAGTGCAACGGGACTAGCGGGGGCCATCCAAGAGACCCAGTACTTC. Amino acids: CSATGLAGAIQETQYF.

This clonotype was recorded a few times. This chain joins TRBV20-1 and TRBJ2-3; 9 bases agree with TRBD2. The CDR3 has 16 amino acids. Germline V gene data show CDR1 as DFQATT and CDR2 as SNEGSKA (reference sequence). J gave up 3 bases and V 3 bases, and 10 bases lay outside the gene matches. This CDR3 is CSASASGVFMTDTQYF. CDR3 DNA: TGCAGTGCTAGTGCTAGCGGGGTTTTTATGACAGATACGCAGTATTTT.

The CDR3 loop reads CASSPMDRGEQYF. DNA of the CDR3: TGTGCCAGCAGCCCAATGGACAGGGGCGAGCAGTACTTC. The chain joins TRBV5-6 to TRBJ2-7; 9 bases are shared with TRBD1. J gave up 6 bases and V 4 bases, and 5 bases lay outside the gene matches. The CDR3 extends over 13 amino acids. The germline V gene has CDR1 SGHDT and CDR2 YYEEEE.

This clonotype has ten or more counts. One end of the junction is discordant with germline, which a read error may explain. The chain recombines TRBV29-1 with TRBJ2-1, with D possibly matching TRBD1 (6 bases). The CDR3 contains 13 residues. Germline loops: CDR1 SQVTM, CDR2 ANQGSEA. CDR3 protein: CSVDRGSNNEQFF. The CDR3 DNA sequence: TGCAGCGTTGACAGGGGCTCCAACAATGAGCAGTTCTTC.

This clonotype was counted a few times. This chain joins TRBV20-1 and TRBJ2-2; 10 bases are a match to TRBD1. With V trimmed by 6 bases and J by 3 bases, 4 bases remained unmatched. The CDR3 runs 14 residues. Germline assignment: CDR1 DFQATT and CDR2 SNEGSKA (reference sequence). As DNA, the CDR3 is TGCAGTGCGGGACAGGGGCTCGACACCGGGGAGCTGTTTTTT. The encoded protein is CSAGQGLDTGELFF.

The rearrangement uses TRBV29-1 and TRBJ1-1; no clear D gene. The length of the CDR3 is 14 residues. Germline-derived CDR1 and CDR2 are SQVTM and ANQGSEA. V was cut by 2 bases and J by 1 base, with 11 bases left in between. The CDR3: CSVETRAANTEAFF. CDR3 nucleotides: TGCAGCGTTGAAACTAGGGCAGCGAACACTGAAGCTTTCTTT.

The table lists this clonotype with a few counts. The missing conserved phenylalanine or tryptophan at the end of this CDR3 makes a read error likely. The limits of the CDR3 on the DNA are not certain, so only TCRdb's listed CDR3 is given. The CDR3 protein is CASTPRWRI. The chain uses TRBV12-3 or TRBV12-4 and TRBJ1-1; the D call of TRBD1 is as the table states it, not checked on the DNA. 9 amino acids form the CDR3, both terminal residues included.

The rearrangement joins TRBV12-3 or TRBV12-4 to TRBJ2-1, with 10 bases that match TRBD2. The junction had 12 bases not matched to a gene; V was cut back by 6 bases and J by 7 bases. The CDR3 has 16 residues. This CDR3 is CASSTPSGLARNEQFF. For the CDR3, the DNA is TGTGCCAGCAGCACTCCTTCGGGACTAGCGAGAAATGAGCAGTTCTTC.

The chain links TRBV29-1 to TRBJ2-7, with TRBD1 matching over 12 bases. The V gene's germline CDR1 is SQVTM and CDR2 ANQGSEA. With 2 bases clipped from V and 3 bases from J, the junction kept 26 bases outside the gene matches. The CDR3 totals 22 residues. CDR3 residues: CSVELIRTGTGGETTFIYEQYF. The CDR3 DNA is TGCAGCGTTGAACTGATCAGGACGGGGACAGGGGGCGAAACTACCTTCATCTACGAGCAGTACTTC.

This clonotype was seen a single time. The J gene is TRBJ1-1, the V gene TRBV7-3, with 8 bases that match TRBD1. This CDR3 has 15 amino acids. Germline loops: CDR1 SGHTA, CDR2 FQGTGA. J gave up 3 bases and V 3 bases, and 6 bases lay outside the gene matches. The CDR3 sequence: CASSFNRTGYTEAFF. CDR3 DNA: TGTGCCAGCAGCTTTAATCGGACAGGGTACACTGAAGCTTTCTTT.

The rearrangement links TRBV12-3 or TRBV12-4 to TRBJ1-5; D uncertain. The V end was cut by 5 bases, the J end by 4 bases, with 9 bases between. This CDR3 comprises 13 residues. CDR3 in amino acids: CASSTRWNQPQHF. The DNA for the CDR3 is TGTGCCAGCAGTACAAGGTGGAATCAGCCCCAGCATTTT.

This clonotype was detected a few times. This chain joins TRBV21-1 and TRBJ1-5. TRBV21-1 is a known pseudogene. This CDR3 comprises 11 residues. The DNA of the CDR3 is TGTGCCACTCCGACAAATCAGCCCCAGCATTTT. Its translation: CATPTNQPQHF.

The sample holds a few counts of this clonotype. The V call is TRBV20-1, the J call TRBJ2-7; TRBD1 might be the D (6 bases). Trimming took off 3 bases at V and 2 bases at J, with 14 bases between the two ends. This CDR3 is built from 14 residues. From germline, CDR1 is DFQATT and CDR2 SNEGSKA (reference sequence). CDR3 DNA sequence: TGCAGTGCTAGTACAGGGAGACGAGCCTACGAGCAGTACGTC. Amino acid sequence: CSASTGRRAYEQYV.

This clonotype was found a few times. The chain joins TRBV28 to TRBJ2-1, with 13 bases fitting TRBD2. The CDR3 runs 17 residues. The germline V gene encodes CDR1 MDHEN and CDR2 SYDVKM. Germline trimming cut 0 bases from V and 6 bases from J; bases unmatched to any gene: 5. This chain's CDR3 is CASSLWTSGGPANEQFF. CDR3 bases: TGTGCCAGCAGTTTATGGACTAGCGGGGGGCCCGCCAATGAGCAGTTCTTC.

This clonotype came up many times. V usage is TRBV12-3 or TRBV12-4 and J usage is TRBJ2-2; D remains unclear. V lost 1 base and J 0 bases, leaving 12 bases between the germline ends. This CDR3 contains 17 residues. CDR3 in amino acids: CASSLDPLDTNTGELFF. DNA of the CDR3: TGTGCCAGCAGTTTAGATCCTCTGGATACGAACACCGGGGAGCTGTTTTTT.

The chain has TRBV6-1 and TRBJ2-6, with D tentatively TRBD1 (6 bases). There are 19 residues in the CDR3. Germline CDR1 is MNHNS and CDR2 is SASEGT. The V and J ends lost 6 bases and 0 bases respectively, with 21 bases between them. CDR3: CASSKDRRLLLSGANVLTF. As DNA, the CDR3 is TGTGCCAGCAGCAAGGACAGACGCCTCCTTCTCTCTGGGGCCAACGTCCTGACTTTC.

The sample holds many counts of this clonotype. The V and J genes are TRBV29-1 and TRBJ1-2; D is perhaps TRBD1 (5 bases). This CDR3 has 11 amino acids. CDR1 is SQVTM and CDR2 is ANQGSEA in the germline V gene. V lost 1 base and J lost 13, with 13 bases in between. The chain's CDR3 is CSVEVGRVATF. The CDR3 DNA sequence: TGCAGCGTTGAAGTGGGCAGGGTTGCCACCTTC.

This clonotype has more than one count but fewer than ten. J is TRBJ2-1 and V is TRBV29-1, with D unresolved. The V gene's germline CDR1 is SQVTM and CDR2 ANQGSEA. This CDR3 has 12 residues. Trimming left V 4 bases short and J 7 bases short, with 11 bases between. The CDR3 loop is CSVGWERNEQFF. CDR3 sequence (DNA): TGCAGCGTTGGATGGGAAAGGAATGAGCAGTTCTTC.

In this sample, this clonotype turned up many times. J is TRBJ1-5 and V is TRBV27, with a weak D call TRBD1 (6 bases). Germline loops: CDR1 MNHEY, CDR2 SMNVEV (reference sequence). Trimming shortened V by 5 bases and J by 0 bases, and 14 bases separated the two germline ends. This CDR3 spans 16 amino acids. CDR3 amino acids: CASSERGGYSNQPQHF. Here the CDR3 DNA reads TGTGCCAGCAGTGAGAGGGGGGGGTATAGCAATCAGCCCCAGCATTTT.